The rows below give T cell receptor beta chains drawn from one sample of a study of cytomegalovirus exposure and HLA in healthy donors. Only in-frame clones appear in the TCRdb table, and some are missing; sequencing was by immunoSEQ multiplex PCR. The sample holds about 98,000 clones, more than 85% seen once. Sequencing was performed on PBMCs. The receptors derive from a man aged 18-30 years in good health and CMV-seropositive. CDR3s include the opening cysteine and the closing phenylalanine or tryptophan. D genes are given only for firm matches. For some rows the clone size is stated as once, few or many, or as a class when expanded; others skip it.

CDR3aa: CASSPRQGATDTQYF
CDR3nt: TGTGCCAGCAGCCCGCGACAGGGGGCCACAGATACGCAGTATTTT
abundance: once
j_gene: TRBJ2-3
d_gene: TRBD1
v_gene: TRBV11-3

CDR3aa: CASSLDQYEQYF
CDR3nt: TGTGCCAGCAGCTTAGATCAGTACGAGCAGTACTTC
abundance: NA
j_gene: TRBJ2-7
d_gene: NA
v_gene: TRBV11-2

CDR3aa: CASSRPRSMDEKLFF
CDR3nt: TGTGCCAGCAGCCGTCCTCGGAGTATGGATGAAAAACTGTTTTTT
abundance: few
j_gene: TRBJ1-4
d_gene: NA
v_gene: TRBV5-8

CDR3aa: CASSQDASADYYEQYF
CDR3nt: TGCGCCAGCAGCCAGGATGCTAGCGCCGACTACTACGAGCAGTACTTC
abundance: NA
j_gene: TRBJ2-7
d_gene: NA
v_gene: TRBV4-3

CDR3aa: CATSRAGIREKLFF
CDR3nt: TGTGCCACCAGCAGAGCAGGGATACGGGAAAAACTGTTTTTT
abundance: NA
j_gene: TRBJ1-4
d_gene: NA
v_gene: TRBV15

CDR3aa: CASSQDRDTEAFF
CDR3nt: TGCGCCAGCAGCCAAGATCGCGACACTGAAGCTTTCTTT
abundance: NA
j_gene: TRBJ1-1
d_gene: NA
v_gene: TRBV4-1

CDR3aa: CASSEDPDRGGETQYF
CDR3nt: TGCGCCAGCAGTGAAGATCCCGACAGGGGCGGAGAGACCCAGTACTTC
abundance: NA
j_gene: TRBJ2-5
d_gene: TRBD1
v_gene: TRBV10-1

CDR3aa: CASAQGMNTEAFF
CDR3nt: TGCGCCAGCGCCCAGGGCATGAACACTGAAGCTTTCTTT
abundance: NA
j_gene: TRBJ1-1
d_gene: NA
v_gene: TRBV5-1

CDR3aa: CASSSLATDTQYF
CDR3nt: TGTGCCAGCAGTTCGCTAGCCACAGATACGCAGTATTTT
abundance: NA
j_gene: TRBJ2-3
d_gene: NA
v_gene: TRBV7-9

CDR3aa: CASSLGFGRGNQPQHF
CDR3nt: TGTGCCAGCAGCTTAGGGTTCGGGAGGGGCAATCAGCCCCAGCATTTT
abundance: once
j_gene: TRBJ1-5
d_gene: NA
v_gene: TRBV7-2

CDR3aa: CASSQRGIDREFNYGYTF
CDR3nt: TGCGCCAGCAGCCAGAGGGGGATAGACAGAGAATTTAACTATGGCTACACCTTC
abundance: NA
j_gene: TRBJ1-2
d_gene: NA
v_gene: TRBV4-3

CDR3aa: CASSVGGGKGAEQYF
CDR3nt: TGTGCCAGCAGCGTAGGGGGCGGGAAAGGTGCCGAGCAGTACTTC
abundance: NA
j_gene: TRBJ2-7
d_gene: NA
v_gene: TRBV9

CDR3aa: CASSISSYSNQPQHF
CDR3nt: TGTGCCAGTAGTATCTCGAGTTATAGCAATCAGCCCCAGCATTTT
abundance: NA
j_gene: TRBJ1-5
d_gene: NA
v_gene: TRBV19

CDR3aa: CASSYQGNEQFF
CDR3nt: TGTGCCAGCAGTTACCAGGGAAATGAGCAGTTCTTC
abundance: NA
j_gene: TRBJ2-1
d_gene: NA
v_gene: TRBV6-5

CDR3aa: CASRKGVSPTYEQYF
CDR3nt: TGTGCCAGCAGAAAGGGGGTTTCACCAACCTACGAGCAGTACTTC
abundance: NA
j_gene: TRBJ2-7
d_gene: NA
v_gene: TRBV7-2

CDR3aa: CASRRLAGGLDTQYF
CDR3nt: TGTGCCAGCAGGAGACTAGCGGGGGGGCTGGATACGCAGTATTTT
abundance: NA
j_gene: TRBJ2-3
d_gene: TRBD2
v_gene: TRBV6-5

CDR3aa: CASSEGTVYGYTF
CDR3nt: TGTGCCAGCAGTGAAGGAACGGTCTATGGCTACACCTTC
abundance: few
j_gene: TRBJ1-2
d_gene: NA
v_gene: TRBV6-1

CDR3aa: CASSLSGGQETQYF
CDR3nt: TGTGCCAGCAGCTTAAGCGGGGGCCAAGAGACCCAGTACTTC
abundance: NA
j_gene: TRBJ2-5
d_gene: TRBD2
v_gene: TRBV7-3

CDR3aa: CASSLVVAGDQETQYF
CDR3nt: TGTGCCAGCAGCTTGGTGGTAGCGGGGGACCAAGAGACCCAGTACTTC
abundance: NA
j_gene: TRBJ2-5
d_gene: TRBD2
v_gene: TRBV5-6